This T cell receptor beta chain was sequenced during a study of response to subunit inactivated influenza vaccine. This clonotype was recorded a few times. Its cognate antigen is unknown. TCRdb called the RT-PCR reads again in MiXCR, with one record for every CDR3 protein. This table has 550,000 to 600,000 distinct CDR3 sequences, about 10% appearing once. V lost 0 bases to trimming and J lost 8 bases; unmatched junction nucleotides: 4. The CDR3 is 15 residues long. Looked up from germline, CDR1 is SGDLS and CDR2 is YYNGEE. General study points: The authors put forward the suggestion that each seasonal influenza vaccination may bring in only a limited number of new T cells.

This clonotype was sampled from a man aged 45-65 years who received an inactivated influenza vaccine. The J gene is TRBJ1-4, the V gene TRBV9; 10 positions agree with TRBD1. The specimen was PBMCs from blood, collected on the day of vaccination. CDR3 coding DNA: TGTGCCAGCAGCGTAGAGGGACAGGGGCAGGAAAAACTGTTTTTT. This codes for CASSVEGQGQEKLFF.